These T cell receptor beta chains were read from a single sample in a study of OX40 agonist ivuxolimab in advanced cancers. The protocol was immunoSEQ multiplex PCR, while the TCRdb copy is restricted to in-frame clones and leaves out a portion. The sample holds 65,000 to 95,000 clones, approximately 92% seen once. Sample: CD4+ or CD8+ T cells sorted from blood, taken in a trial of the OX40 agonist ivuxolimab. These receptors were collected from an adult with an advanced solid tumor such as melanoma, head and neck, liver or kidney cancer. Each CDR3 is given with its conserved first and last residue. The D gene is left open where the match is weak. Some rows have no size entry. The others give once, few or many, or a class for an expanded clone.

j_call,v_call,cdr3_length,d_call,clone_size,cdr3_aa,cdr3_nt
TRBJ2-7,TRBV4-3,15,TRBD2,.,CASSQEAGDIYEQYF,TGCGCCAGCAGCCAAGAGGCGGGAGACATCTACGAGCAGTACTTC
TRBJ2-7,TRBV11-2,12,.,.,CASSSNPYEQYF,TGTGCCAGCAGCTCAAATCCCTACGAGCAGTACTTC
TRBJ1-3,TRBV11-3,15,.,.,CASSLVAGTGNTIYF,TGTGCCAGCAGCTTAGTGGCAGGGACCGGAAACACCATATATTTT
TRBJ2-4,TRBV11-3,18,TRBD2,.,CASSLARGREALKNIQYF,TGTGCCAGCAGCTTAGCCCGGGGACGGGAGGCTCTGAAAAACATTCAGTACTTC
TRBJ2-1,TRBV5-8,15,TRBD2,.,CASSLRLAGDNEQFF,TGTGCCAGCAGCTTGCGACTAGCGGGAGACAATGAGCAGTTCTTC
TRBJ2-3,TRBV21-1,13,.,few,CAPRDELTDTQYF,TGTGCCCCACGGGACGAACTCACAGATACGCAGTATTTT
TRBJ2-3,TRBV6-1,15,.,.,CASSEALGGTDTQYF,TGTGCCAGCAGTGAAGCGCTGGGCGGCACAGATACGCAGTATTTT
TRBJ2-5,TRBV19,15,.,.,CASSPLEGSGETQYF,TGTGCCAGTAGTCCTCTGGAGGGTAGCGGCGAGACCCAGTACTTC
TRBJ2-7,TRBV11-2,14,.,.,CASSLDAPGYEQYF,TGTGCCAGCAGCTTAGATGCGCCGGGCTACGAGCAGTACTTC
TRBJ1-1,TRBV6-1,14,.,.,CASSFVQGNTEAFF,TGTGCCAGCAGTTTCGTACAAGGGAACACTGAAGCTTTCTTT
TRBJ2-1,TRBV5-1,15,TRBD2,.,CASTLAGAQGNEQFF,TGCGCCAGCACCTTAGCGGGAGCCCAGGGCAATGAGCAGTTCTTC
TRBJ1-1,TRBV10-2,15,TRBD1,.,CASSGSGGARTEAFF,TGCGCCAGCAGTGGGTCAGGGGGCGCCCGCACTGAAGCTTTCTTT
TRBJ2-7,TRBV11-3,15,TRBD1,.,CASSLGTGRSYEQYF,TGTGCCAGCAGCTTAGGGACAGGGAGGTCCTACGAGCAGTACTTC
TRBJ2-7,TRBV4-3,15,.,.,CASSQQSGSSYEQYF,TGCGCCAGCAGCCAACAAAGCGGGTCCTCCTACGAGCAGTACTTC
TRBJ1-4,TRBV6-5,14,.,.,CASSYGQSNEKLFF,TGTGCCAGCAGTTACGGACAGAGCAATGAAAAACTGTTTTTT
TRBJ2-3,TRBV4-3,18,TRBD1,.,CASSQYPPGTEGTDTQYF,TGCGCCAGCAGCCAATATCCTCCCGGGACAGAAGGGACAGATACGCAGTATTTT
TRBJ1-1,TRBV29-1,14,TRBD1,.,CSVAPTGGGTEAFF,TGCAGCGTTGCACCAACAGGGGGCGGCACTGAAGCTTTCTTT
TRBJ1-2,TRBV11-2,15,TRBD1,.,CASSAGQSINYGYTF,TGTGCCAGCAGCGCGGGACAGTCAATTAACTATGGCTACACCTTC
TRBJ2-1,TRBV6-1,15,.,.,CASSEAWGSYNEQFF,TGTGCCAGCAGTGAAGCTTGGGGCTCCTACAATGAGCAGTTCTTC
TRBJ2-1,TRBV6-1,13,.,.,CASKTQGVDEQFF,TGTGCCAGCAAAACCCAGGGAGTGGATGAGCAGTTCTTC
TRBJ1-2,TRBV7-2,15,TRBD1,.,CASSLVGTGYSGYTF,TGTGCCAGCAGCTTAGTGGGGACAGGGTATAGCGGCTACACCTTC